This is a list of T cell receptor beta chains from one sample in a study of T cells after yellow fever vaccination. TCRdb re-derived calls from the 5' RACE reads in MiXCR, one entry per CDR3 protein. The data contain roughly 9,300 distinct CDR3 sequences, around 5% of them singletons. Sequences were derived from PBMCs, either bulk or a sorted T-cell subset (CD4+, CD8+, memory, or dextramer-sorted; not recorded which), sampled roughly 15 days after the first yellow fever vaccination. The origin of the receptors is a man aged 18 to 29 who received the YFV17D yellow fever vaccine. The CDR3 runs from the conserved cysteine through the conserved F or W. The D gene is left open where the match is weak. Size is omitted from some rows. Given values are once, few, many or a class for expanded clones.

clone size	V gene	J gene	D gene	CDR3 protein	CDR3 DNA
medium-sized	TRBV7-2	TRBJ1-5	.	CASSPGGASNQPQHF	TGTGCCAGCAGCCCCGGCGGGGCCAGCAATCAGCCCCAGCATTTT
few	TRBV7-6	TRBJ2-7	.	CASSSDPSYEQYF	TGTGCCAGCAGCTCTGACCCGTCCTACGAGCAGTACTTC
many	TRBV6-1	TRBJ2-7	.	CASSPLTYEQYF	TGTGCCAGCAGCCCCCTTACCTACGAGCAGTACTTC
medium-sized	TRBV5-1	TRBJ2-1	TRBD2	CASSSGGGAYNEQFF	TGCGCCAGCTCATCTGGGGGGGGTGCCTACAATGAGCAGTTCTTC
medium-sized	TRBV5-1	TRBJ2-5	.	CASSLTPGTQYF	TGCGCCAGCAGCTTGACTCCGGGGACCCAGTACTTC
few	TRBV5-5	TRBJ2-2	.	CASSLGILTGELFF	TGTGCCAGCAGCCTCGGGATCCTCACCGGGGAGCTGTTTTTT
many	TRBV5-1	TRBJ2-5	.	CASSLAVEETQYF	TGCGCCAGCAGCTTGGCCGTAGAAGAGACCCAGTACTTC
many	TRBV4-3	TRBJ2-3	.	CASSQTTLGDTQYF	TGCGCCAGCAGCCAAACAACTCTAGGAGATACGCAGTATTTT
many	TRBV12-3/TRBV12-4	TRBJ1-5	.	CASRGQVSNQPQHF	TGTGCCAGCAGGGGACAAGTAAGCAATCAGCCCCAGCATTTT
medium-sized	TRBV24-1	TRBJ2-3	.	CATQSPTSTDTQYF	TGTGCCACGCAATCCCCTACTAGCACAGATACGCAGTATTTT
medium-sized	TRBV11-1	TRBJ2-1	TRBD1	CASSLFSTGGLDEQFF	TGTGCCAGCAGCTTATTTTCCACAGGGGGCTTGGATGAGCAGTTCTTC
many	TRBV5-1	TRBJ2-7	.	CASGSGARALSLDEQYF	TGCGCCAGCGGAAGTGGGGCCAGGGCCCTGTCCTTGGACGAGCAGTACTTC
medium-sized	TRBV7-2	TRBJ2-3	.	CASSDPATDTQYF	TGTGCCAGCAGCGACCCGGCCACAGATACGCAGTATTTT
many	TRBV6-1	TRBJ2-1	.	CASRGLASTYNEQFF	TGTGCCAGCAGGGGACTGGCGAGCACATACAATGAGCAGTTCTTC
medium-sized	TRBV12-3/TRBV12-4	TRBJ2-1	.	CASSLRVNNEQFF	TGTGCCAGCAGTTTAAGGGTAAACAATGAGCAGTTCTTC
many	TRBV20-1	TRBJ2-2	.	CSARPGAGELFF	TGCAGTGCTAGACCGGGGGCCGGGGAGCTGTTTTTT
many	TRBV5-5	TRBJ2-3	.	CASHGGTADTQYF	TGTGCCAGCCATGGAGGGACTGCAGATACGCAGTATTTT
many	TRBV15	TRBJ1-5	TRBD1	CATSRQDRSNQPQHF	TGTGCCACCAGCAGACAGGACAGGAGTAATCAGCCCCAGCATTTT
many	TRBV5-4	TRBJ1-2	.	CASSLDRHSDGYTF	TGTGCCAGCAGCTTGGACCGACATAGCGATGGCTACACCTTC
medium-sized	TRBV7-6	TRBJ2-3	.	CASSFGGAGRTDTQYF	TGTGCCAGCAGCTTTGGGGGAGCGGGCCGCACAGATACGCAGTATTTT
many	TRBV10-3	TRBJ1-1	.	CAISPVGGDSEAFF	TGTGCCATCAGCCCAGTCGGGGGGGACTCTGAAGCTTTCTTT
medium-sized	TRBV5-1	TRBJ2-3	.	CASSFRGSTDTQYF	TGCGCCAGCAGCTTTAGGGGGAGCACAGATACGCAGTATTTT
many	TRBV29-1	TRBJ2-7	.	CSGGSGNEQYF	TGCAGCGGGGGTTCGGGTAACGAGCAGTACTTC
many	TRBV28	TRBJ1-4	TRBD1	CASQTGAAQEKLFF	TGTGCCAGTCAAACAGGGGCGGCGCAGGAAAAACTGTTTTTT
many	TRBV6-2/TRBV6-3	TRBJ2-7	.	CASIPYSQGEQYF	TGTGCCAGCATTCCGTATTCTCAGGGCGAGCAGTACTTC
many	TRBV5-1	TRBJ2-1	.	CASSLEFQGEQFF	TGCGCCAGCAGCTTGGAGTTCCAGGGAGAGCAGTTCTTC
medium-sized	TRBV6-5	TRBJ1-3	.	CASSYGQSSGNTIYF	TGTGCCAGCAGTTACGGGCAAAGCTCTGGAAACACCATATATTTT
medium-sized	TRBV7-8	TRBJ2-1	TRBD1	CASSFPTGDEQFF	TGTGCCAGCAGCTTCCCCACAGGGGATGAGCAGTTCTTC
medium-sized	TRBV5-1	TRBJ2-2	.	CASRRNSNTGELFF	TGCGCCAGCAGGCGGAACAGTAACACCGGGGAGCTGTTTTTT
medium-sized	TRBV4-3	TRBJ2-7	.	CASSQALDRTYEQYF	TGCGCCAGCAGCCAAGCACTCGACAGGACCTACGAGCAGTACTTC
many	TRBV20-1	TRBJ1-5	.	CSARRGAGNQPQHF	TGCAGTGCTAGGAGGGGGGCAGGCAATCAGCCCCAGCATTTT
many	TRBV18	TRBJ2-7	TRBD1	CASVRGQGENEQYF	TGTGCCAGCGTCCGCGGCCAGGGGGAAAACGAGCAGTACTTC
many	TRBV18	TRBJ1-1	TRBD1	CASSPLDRVLNTEAFF	TGTGCCAGCTCACCACTGGACAGGGTCCTGAACACTGAAGCTTTCTTT
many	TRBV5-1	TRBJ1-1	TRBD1	CASSYRDRGTEAFF	TGCGCCAGCAGCTACCGGGACAGGGGGACTGAAGCTTTCTTT
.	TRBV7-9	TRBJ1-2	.	CASSLGAGSDYGYTF	TGTGCCAGCAGCTTAGGGGCAGGATCTGACTATGGCTACACCTTC
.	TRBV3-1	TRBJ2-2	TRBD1	CASSQGPGGRTGELFF	TGTGCCAGCAGCCAAGGTCCAGGGGGCCGCACCGGGGAGCTGTTTTTT
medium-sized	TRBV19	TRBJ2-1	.	CASSKTTVAEQFF	TGTGCCAGTAGTAAGACCACCGTGGCTGAGCAGTTCTTC
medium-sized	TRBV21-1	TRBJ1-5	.	CASSNRQYLFSQPQHF	TGTGCCAGCAGCAACCGACAGTATTTGTTCAGTCAGCCCCAGCATTTT
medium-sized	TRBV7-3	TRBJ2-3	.	CASSLTDGGADTQYF	TGTGCCAGCAGCTTGACCGATGGGGGGGCGGATACGCAGTATTTT
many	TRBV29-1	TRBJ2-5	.	CSVDDGAIGETQYF	TGCAGCGTCGACGACGGCGCCATCGGGGAGACCCAGTACTTC
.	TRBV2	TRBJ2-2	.	CAIGLGIFTGELFF	TGTGCCATCGGCCTCGGGATCTTCACCGGGGAGCTGTTTTTT
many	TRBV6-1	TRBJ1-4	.	CASSEFGTNEKLFF	TGTGCCAGCAGTGAATTCGGAACTAATGAAAAACTGTTTTTT
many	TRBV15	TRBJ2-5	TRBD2	CATSRDPAGGGKTQYF	TGTGCCACCAGCAGAGATCCTGCGGGGGGCGGGAAGACCCAGTACTTC